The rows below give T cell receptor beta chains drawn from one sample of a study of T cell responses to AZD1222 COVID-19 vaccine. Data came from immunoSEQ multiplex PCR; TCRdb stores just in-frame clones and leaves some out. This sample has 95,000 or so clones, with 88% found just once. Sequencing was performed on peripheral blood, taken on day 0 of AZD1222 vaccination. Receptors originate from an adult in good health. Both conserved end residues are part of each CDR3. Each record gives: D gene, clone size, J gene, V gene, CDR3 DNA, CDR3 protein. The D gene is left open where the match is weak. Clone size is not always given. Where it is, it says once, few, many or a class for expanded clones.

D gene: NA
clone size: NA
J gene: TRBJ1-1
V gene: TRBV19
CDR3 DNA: TGTGCCAGTAGTAAAGGGATGAACACTGAAGCTTTCTTT
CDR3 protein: CASSKGMNTEAFF

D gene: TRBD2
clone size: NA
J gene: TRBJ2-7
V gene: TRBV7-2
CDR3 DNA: TGTGCCAGCAGCTTAGTGTCACTAGCGTACGACGAGCAGTACTTC
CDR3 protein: CASSLVSLAYDEQYF

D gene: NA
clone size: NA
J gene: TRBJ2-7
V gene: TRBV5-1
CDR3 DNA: TGCGCCAGCAGCTGGCACAACGAGCAGTACTTC
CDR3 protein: CASSWHNEQYF

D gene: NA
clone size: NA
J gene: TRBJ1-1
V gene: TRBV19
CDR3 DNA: TGTGCCAGTAGTATAAGCCGGATGGACACTGAAGCTTTCTTT
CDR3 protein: CASSISRMDTEAFF

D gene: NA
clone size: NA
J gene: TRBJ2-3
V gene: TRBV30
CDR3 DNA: TGTGCCTGGAGTGTAGGGGCAGATACGCAGTATTTT
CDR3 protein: CAWSVGADTQYF

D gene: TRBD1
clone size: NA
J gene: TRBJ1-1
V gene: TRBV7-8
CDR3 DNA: TGTGCCAGCAGCTTAGTGGGACAGGGGGCGCGGGGCACTGAAGCTTTCTTT
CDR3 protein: CASSLVGQGARGTEAFF

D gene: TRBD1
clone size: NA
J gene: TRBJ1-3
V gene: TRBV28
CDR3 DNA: TGTGCCAGCAGTTTGGGTGGTTTCAGGGGGCTTGGAAACACCATATATTTT
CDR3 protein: CASSLGGFRGLGNTIYF

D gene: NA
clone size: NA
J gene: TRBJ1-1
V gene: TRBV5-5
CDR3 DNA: TGTGCCAGCAGCATGACAACTACTATGAACACTGAAGCTTTCTTT
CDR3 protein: CASSMTTTMNTEAFF

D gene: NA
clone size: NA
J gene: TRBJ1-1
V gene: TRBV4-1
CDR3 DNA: TGCGCCAGCAGCCAAGAGGGGACCACTGAAGCTTTCTTT
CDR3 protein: CASSQEGTTEAFF

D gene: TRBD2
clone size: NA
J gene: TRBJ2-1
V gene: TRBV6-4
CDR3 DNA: TGTGCCAGCAGTGACTCCGGGGGGGCTATGGATGAGCAGTTCTTC
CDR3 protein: CASSDSGGAMDEQFF

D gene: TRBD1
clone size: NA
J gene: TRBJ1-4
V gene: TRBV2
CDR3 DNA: TGTGCCAGCAGAACCGGGACAGGGGCTTTAACTAATGAAAAACTGTTTTTT
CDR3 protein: CASRTGTGALTNEKLFF

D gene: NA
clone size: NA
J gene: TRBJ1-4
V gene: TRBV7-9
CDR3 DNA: TGTGCCAGCAGGGATGGAGGGGGGCAAGGTGAAAAACTGTTTTTT
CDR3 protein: CASRDGGGQGEKLFF

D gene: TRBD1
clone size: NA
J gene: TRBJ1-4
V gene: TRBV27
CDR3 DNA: TGTGCCAGCAGCGAGACAGGGATGGGTGAAAAACTGTTTTTT
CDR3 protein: CASSETGMGEKLFF

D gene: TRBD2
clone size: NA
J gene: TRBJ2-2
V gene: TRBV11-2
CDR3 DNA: TGTGCCAGCAGCTTAGTAGCGGGGGAGGGCACCGGGGAGCTGTTTTTT
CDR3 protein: CASSLVAGEGTGELFF

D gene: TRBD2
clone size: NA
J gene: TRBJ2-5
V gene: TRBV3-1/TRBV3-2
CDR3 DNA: TGTGCCAGCAGCCAATCGGGGGGGGGAAAGCAAGAGACCCAGTACTTC
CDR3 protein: CASSQSGGGKQETQYF

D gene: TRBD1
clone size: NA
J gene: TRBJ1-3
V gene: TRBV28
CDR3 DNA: TGTGCCAGCAGTTTATGGGACAGGACCTCTGGAAACACCATATATTTT
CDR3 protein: CASSLWDRTSGNTIYF

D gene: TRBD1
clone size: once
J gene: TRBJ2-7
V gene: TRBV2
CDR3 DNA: TGTGCCAGCAAAATGGACAGGAGCTCCTACGAGCAGTACTTC
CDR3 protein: CASKMDRSSYEQYF

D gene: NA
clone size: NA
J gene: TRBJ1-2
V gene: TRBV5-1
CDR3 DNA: TGCGCCAGCAGCCGGGTGGGGGACCATGGCTACACCTTC
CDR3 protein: CASSRVGDHGYTF

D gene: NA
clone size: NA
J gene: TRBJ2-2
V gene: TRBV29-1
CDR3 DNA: TGCAGCGTTGAAGATTGGGGGCCCGCAGGGACCACCGGGGAGCTGTTTTTT
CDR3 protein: CSVEDWGPAGTTGELFF

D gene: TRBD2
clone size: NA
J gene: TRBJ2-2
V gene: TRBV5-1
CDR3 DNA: TGCGCCAGCAGCCTGAATATAGCGGGGGGGCCCTCCGGGGAGCTGTTTTTT
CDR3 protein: CASSLNIAGGPSGELFF

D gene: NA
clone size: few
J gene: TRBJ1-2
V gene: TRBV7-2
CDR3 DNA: TGTGCCAGCAGCCTAGGGGCTCAGGGATCCTATGGCTACACCTTC
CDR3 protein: CASSLGAQGSYGYTF

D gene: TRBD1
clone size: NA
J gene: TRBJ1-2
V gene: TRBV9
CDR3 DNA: TGTGCCAGCAGCGGCCCGGACAGGGCTAACTATGGCTACACCTTC
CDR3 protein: CASSGPDRANYGYTF

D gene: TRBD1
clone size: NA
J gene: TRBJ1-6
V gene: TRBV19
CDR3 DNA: TGTGCCAGTAGTGGACCGGGACAGGGAGCCTCACCCCTCCACTTT
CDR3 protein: CASSGPGQGASPLHF

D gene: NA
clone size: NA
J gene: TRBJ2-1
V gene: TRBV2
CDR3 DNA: TGTGCCAGCACCTCTCAAGGGGTCCGAGGCAATGAGCAGTTCTTC
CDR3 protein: CASTSQGVRGNEQFF

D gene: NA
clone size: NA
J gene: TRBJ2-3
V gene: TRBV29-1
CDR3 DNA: TGCAGCGTTGTAGGGAATGGAGATACGCAGTATTTT
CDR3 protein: CSVVGNGDTQYF

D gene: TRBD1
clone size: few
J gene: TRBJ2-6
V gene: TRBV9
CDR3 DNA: TGTGCCAGCAGCGTAAGCCAGACAGGGGCCGACGACTCTGGGGCCAACGTCCTGACTTTC
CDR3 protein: CASSVSQTGADDSGANVLTF

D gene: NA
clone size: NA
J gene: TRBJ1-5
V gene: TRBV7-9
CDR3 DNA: TGTGCCAGCAGCTTAGGGGGATATAGCAATCAGCCCCAGCATTTT
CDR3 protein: CASSLGGYSNQPQHF

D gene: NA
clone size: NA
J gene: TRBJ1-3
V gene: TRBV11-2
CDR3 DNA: TGTGCCAGCAGCTCTAACCGGAACTGGGCTGGAAACACCATATATTTT
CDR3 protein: CASSSNRNWAGNTIYF

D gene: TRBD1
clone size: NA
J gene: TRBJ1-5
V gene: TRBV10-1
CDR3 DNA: TGCGCCAGCAGACCCCGGGACAGGGATCAGCCCCAGCATTTT
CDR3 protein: CASRPRDRDQPQHF

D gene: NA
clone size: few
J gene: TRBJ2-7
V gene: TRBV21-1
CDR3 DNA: TGTGCCAGCAGCAAAGCGCGGTCCTTATTTTTGCGACTAGGTGACCCCTACGAGCAGTACTTC
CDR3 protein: CASSKARSLFLRLGDPYEQYF

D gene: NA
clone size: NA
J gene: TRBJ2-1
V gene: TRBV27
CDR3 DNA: TGTGCCAGCAGTCTGCCCGGTTACAGCAACCGCGATGAGCAGTTCTTC
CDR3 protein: CASSLPGYSNRDEQFF

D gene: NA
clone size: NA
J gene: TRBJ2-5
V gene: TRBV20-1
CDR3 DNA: TGCAGTGCTAGTCGCCAAGAGACCCAGTACTTC
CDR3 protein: CSASRQETQYF

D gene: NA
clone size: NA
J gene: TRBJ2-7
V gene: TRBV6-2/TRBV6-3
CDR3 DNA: TGTGCCAGCAGTTACGGAGGTCGGGGGACTTACGAGCAGTACTTC
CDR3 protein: CASSYGGRGTYEQYF

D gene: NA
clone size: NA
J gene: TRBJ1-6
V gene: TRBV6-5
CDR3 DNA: TGTGCCAGCACCCGGAGTGGCTATAATTCACCCCTCCACTTT
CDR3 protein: CASTRSGYNSPLHF

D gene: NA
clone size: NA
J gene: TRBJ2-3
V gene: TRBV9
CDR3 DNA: TGTGCCAGCAGCGTAGTCCCGACAGATACGCAGTATTTT
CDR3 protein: CASSVVPTDTQYF

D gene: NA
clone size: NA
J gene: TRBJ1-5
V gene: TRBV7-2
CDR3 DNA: TGTGCCAGCAGCGATAGCAATCAGCCCCAGCATTTT
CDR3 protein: CASSDSNQPQHF

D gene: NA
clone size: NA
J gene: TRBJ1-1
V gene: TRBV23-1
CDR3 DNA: TGCGCCAGCAGTCAGTTTCAAGGACGCACTGAAGCTTTCTTT
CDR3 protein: CASSQFQGRTEAFF

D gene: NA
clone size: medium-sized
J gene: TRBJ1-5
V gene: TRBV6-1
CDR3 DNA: TGTGCCAGCAGTGAAGACGTAGGCGATAGCGATCAGCCCCAGCATTTT
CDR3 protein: CASSEDVGDSDQPQHF

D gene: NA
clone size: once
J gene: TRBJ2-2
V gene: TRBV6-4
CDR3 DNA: TGTGCCAGCCCGAGTTGGGGCGGGGAGCTGTTTTTT
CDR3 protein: CASPSWGGELFF

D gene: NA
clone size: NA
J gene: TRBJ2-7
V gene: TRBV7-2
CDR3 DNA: TGTGCCAGCAGCTTAGACTCCCACTACGAGCAGTACTTC
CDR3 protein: CASSLDSHYEQYF

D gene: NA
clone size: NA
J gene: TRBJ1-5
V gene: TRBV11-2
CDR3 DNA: TGTGCCAGCAGACCTCAGGGGTATCGCAATCAGCCCCAGCATTTT
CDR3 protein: CASRPQGYRNQPQHF

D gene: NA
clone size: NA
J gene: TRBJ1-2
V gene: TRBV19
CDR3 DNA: TGTGCCAGTAGTCGCGTAGAAGGAGGCTACACCTTC
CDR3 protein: CASSRVEGGYTF

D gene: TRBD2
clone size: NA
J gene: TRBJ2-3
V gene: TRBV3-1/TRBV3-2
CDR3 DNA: TGTGCCAGCAGCCAAGGGCCGGGACTAGCGGGGGTCACAGATACGCAGTATTTT
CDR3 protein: CASSQGPGLAGVTDTQYF

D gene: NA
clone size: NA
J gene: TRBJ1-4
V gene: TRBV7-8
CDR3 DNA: TGTGCCAGCAGCTTCAGGGATCATAATGAAAAACTGTTTTTT
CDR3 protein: CASSFRDHNEKLFF

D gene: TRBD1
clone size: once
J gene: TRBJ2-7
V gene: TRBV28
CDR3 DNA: TGTGCCAGCAGGGGACAGGGTAGGTACGAGCAGTACTTC
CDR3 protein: CASRGQGRYEQYF

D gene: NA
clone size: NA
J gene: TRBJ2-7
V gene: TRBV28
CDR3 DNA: TGTGCCAGCAGTTTACGGGGCAGGGGCCTCGAGCAGTACTTC
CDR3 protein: CASSLRGRGLEQYF

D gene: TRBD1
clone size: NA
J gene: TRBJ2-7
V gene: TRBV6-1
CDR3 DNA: TGTGCCAGCAGTTGGTACAGGGGGAGTTCCTACGAGCAGTACTTC
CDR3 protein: CASSWYRGSSYEQYF

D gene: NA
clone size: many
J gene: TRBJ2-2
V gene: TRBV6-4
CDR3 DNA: TGTGCCAGCAGTGATGGGGGCGAGGCCGGGGAGCTGTTTTTT
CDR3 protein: CASSDGGEAGELFF

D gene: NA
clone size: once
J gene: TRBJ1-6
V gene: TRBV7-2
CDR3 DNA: TGTGCCAGCAGCTTAGTATCAGGCCAGGGCAACGTCGCCCTCCACTTT
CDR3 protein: CASSLVSGQGNVALHF

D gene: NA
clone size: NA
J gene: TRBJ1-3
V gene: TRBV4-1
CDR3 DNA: TGCGCCAGCAGCTCGATCGAATTTCGGCACACCATATATTTT
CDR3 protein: CASSSIEFRHTIYF

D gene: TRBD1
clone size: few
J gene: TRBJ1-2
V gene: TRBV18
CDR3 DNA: TGTGCCAGCTCACCCCCGGGACAGGGAAGAGGCTACACCTTC
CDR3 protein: CASSPPGQGRGYTF

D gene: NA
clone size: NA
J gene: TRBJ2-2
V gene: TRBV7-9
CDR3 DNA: TGTGCCAGCAGCTTCCGGACAGAAGACACCGGGGAGCTGTTTTTT
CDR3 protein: CASSFRTEDTGELFF

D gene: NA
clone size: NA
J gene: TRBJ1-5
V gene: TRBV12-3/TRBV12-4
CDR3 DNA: TGTGCCAGCAACTCCAGGATGAATCAGCCCCAGCATTTT
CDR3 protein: CASNSRMNQPQHF

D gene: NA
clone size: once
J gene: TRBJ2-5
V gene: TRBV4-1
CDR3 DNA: TGCGCCAGCAGCCCCCAGGGAGGAGAGACCCAGTACTTC
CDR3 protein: CASSPQGGETQYF

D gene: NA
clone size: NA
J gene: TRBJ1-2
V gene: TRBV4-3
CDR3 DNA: TGCGCCAGCAGCCCCTCCCCGGCTTATTATGGCTACACCTTC
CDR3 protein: CASSPSPAYYGYTF